This T cell receptor (beta chain) was captured by sequencing in a study of T cells after yellow fever vaccination. Study overall: SMART-Seq v4 Ultra Low Input prepared the low-cell-number fractions. Study-wide results and caveats: Only a minor proportion of clonotypes was detected across both CD4 and CD8 compartments. Most clones from primary vaccination were detected again post-booster (about 95% CD4, roughly 91% CD8).

Germline CDR1 is SGHTA and CDR2 is FQGNSA. V trimming: 0 bases; J trimming: 4 bases; junction bases outside the gene matches: 10. There are 17 residues in the CDR3. Note on this clonotype: Its antigen remains unknown.

UMIs and a universal primer site were added when TCR cDNA was made by 5'RACE template switching. TCRdb recomputed calls from the 5' RACE reads with MiXCR, one row per CDR3 protein. The table records about 220,000 distinct CDR3 sequences, 3.2% of them present only once. V is TRBV7-2 and J is TRBJ2-3; TRBD2 matches at 7 bases. This specimen was CD4+ T cells sorted from PBMCs, taken 10 days after the yellow fever booster vaccination. The TCR was taken from a man aged 18 to 29 who received the YFV17D yellow fever vaccine. The CDR3 DNA sequence: TGTGCCAGCAGCTTAGCTTTCGGGGGGTTTTCCCCAGATACGCAGTATTTT. Translating it yields CASSLAFGGFSPDTQYF.